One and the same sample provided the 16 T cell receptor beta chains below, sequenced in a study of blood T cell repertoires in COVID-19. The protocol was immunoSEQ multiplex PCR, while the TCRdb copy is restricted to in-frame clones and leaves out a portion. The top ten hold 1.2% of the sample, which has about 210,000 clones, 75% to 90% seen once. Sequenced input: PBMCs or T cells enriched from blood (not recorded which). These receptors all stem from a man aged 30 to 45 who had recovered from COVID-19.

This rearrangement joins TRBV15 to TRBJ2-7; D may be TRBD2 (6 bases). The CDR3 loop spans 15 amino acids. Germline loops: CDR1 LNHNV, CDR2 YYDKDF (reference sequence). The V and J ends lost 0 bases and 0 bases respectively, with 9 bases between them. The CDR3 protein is CATSRDVGGSYEQYF. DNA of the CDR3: TGTGCCACCAGCAGAGATGTGGGGGGCTCCTACGAGCAGTACTTC.

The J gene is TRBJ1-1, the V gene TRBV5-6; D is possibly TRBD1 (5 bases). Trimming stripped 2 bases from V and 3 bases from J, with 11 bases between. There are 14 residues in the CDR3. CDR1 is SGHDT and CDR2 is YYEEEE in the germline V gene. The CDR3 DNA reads TGTGCCAGCAGCTTTGGCGGGGGGGACACTGAAGCTTTCTTT. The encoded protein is CASSFGGGDTEAFF.

The CDR3 DNA sequence: TGTGCCAGCAGCCCCCATCACGTCTCGGCAACTAATGAAAAACTGTTTTTT. It encodes CASSPHHVSATNEKLFF. The rearrangement joins TRBV5-6 to TRBJ1-4; D call uncertain. Trimming cost V 4 bases and J 0 bases, with 16 bases left between them. The CDR3 runs to 17 residues. Germline-derived CDR1 and CDR2 are SGHDT and YYEEEE.

CDR3 loop: CASSPIAGQYNEQFF. CDR3 in DNA: TGTGCCAGCTCACCAATAGCGGGCCAGTACAATGAGCAGTTCTTC. The chain has TRBV18 and TRBJ2-1; 7 bases fit TRBD2. Germline CDR1 is KGHSH and CDR2 is LQKENI. The CDR3 contains 15 residues. V shed 2 bases and J 4 bases; nucleotides not matched to a gene: 5.

CDR3 protein: CASSPAQGHPNYGYTF. CDR3 DNA sequence: TGTGCCAGTAGTCCCGCCCAGGGCCACCCTAACTATGGCTACACCTTC. The V call is TRBV19, the J call TRBJ1-2, with TRBD1 as a possible D gene (5 bases). CDR1 and CDR2 from the germline V gene are LNHDA and SQIVND (reference sequence). CDR3 length equals 16 residues. V gave up 5 bases and J gave up 0 bases, with 16 bases separating them.

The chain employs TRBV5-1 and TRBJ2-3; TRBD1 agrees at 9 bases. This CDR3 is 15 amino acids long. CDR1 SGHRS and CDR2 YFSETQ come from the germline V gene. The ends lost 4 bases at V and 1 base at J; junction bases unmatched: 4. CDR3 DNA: TGCGCCAGCAGCGGACAGGGGCCTGGCACAGATACGCAGTATTTT. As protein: CASSGQGPGTDTQYF.

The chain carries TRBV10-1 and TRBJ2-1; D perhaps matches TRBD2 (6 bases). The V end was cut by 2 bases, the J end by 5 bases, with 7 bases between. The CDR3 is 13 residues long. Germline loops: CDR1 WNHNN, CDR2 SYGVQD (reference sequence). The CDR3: CASSEGLNNEQFF. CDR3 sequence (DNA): TGCGCCAGCAGTGAGGGACTAAACAATGAGCAGTTCTTC.

The CDR3 DNA sequence: TGTGCCAGCAGTGAACCCCCGGGACTAATGAACACCGGGGAGCTGTTTTTT. Translating it yields CASSEPPGLMNTGELFF. The V and J genes are TRBV2 and TRBJ2-2; TRBD2 agrees at 7 bases. Trimming removed 2 bases from V and 1 base from J; junction bases left unmatched: 7. This CDR3 is built from 17 residues. Germline CDR1 SNHLY, CDR2 FYNNEI. The full variable domain, completed using reference TRBV2 and TRBJ2-2, is EPEVTQTPSHQVTQMGQEVILRCVPISNHLYFYWYRQILGQKVEFLVSFYNNEISEKSEIFDDQFSVERPDGSNFTLKIRSTKLEDSAMYFCASSEPPGLMNTGELFFGEGSRLTVL.

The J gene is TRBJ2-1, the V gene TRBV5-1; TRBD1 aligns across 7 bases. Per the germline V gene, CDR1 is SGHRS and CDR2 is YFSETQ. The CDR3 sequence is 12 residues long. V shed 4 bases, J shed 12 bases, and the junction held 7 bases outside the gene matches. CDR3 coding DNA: TGCGCCAGCAGCCGTGACAGGGATGCGCAGTTCTTC. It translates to CASSRDRDAQFF.

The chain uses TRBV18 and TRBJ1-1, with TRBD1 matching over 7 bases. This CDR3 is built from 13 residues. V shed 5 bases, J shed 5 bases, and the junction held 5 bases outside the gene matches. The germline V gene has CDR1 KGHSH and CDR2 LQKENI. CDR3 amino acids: CASSTTGETEAFF. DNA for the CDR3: TGTGCCAGCTCAACTACAGGGGAAACTGAAGCTTTCTTT.

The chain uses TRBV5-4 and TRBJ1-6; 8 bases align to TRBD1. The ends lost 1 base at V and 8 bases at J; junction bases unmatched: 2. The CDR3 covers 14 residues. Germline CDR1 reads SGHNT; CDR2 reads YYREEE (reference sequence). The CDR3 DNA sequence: TGTGCCAGCAGCTTGCAGGGGGCGGATTCACCCCTCCACTTT. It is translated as CASSLQGADSPLHF.

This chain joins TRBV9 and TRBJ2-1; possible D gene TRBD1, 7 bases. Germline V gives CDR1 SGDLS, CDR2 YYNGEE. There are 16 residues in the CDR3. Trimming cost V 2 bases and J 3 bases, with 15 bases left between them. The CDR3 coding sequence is TGTGCCAGCAGCGTGGAGGGGGCGGGACTCTACAATGAGCAGTTCTTC. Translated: CASSVEGAGLYNEQFF.

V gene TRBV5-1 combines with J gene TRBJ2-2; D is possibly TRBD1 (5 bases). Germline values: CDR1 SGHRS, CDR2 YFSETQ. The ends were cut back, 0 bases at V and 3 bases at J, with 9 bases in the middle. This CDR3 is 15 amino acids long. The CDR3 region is CASSLGSGYTGELFF. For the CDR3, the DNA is TGCGCCAGCAGCTTGGGCTCAGGGTACACCGGGGAGCTGTTTTTT.

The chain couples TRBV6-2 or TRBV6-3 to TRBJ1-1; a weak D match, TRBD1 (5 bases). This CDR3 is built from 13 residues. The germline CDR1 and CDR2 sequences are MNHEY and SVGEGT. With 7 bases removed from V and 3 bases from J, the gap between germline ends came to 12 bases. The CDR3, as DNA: TGTGCCAGCACCCCCAGGGTCGACACTGAAGCTTTCTTT. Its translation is CASTPRVDTEAFF.

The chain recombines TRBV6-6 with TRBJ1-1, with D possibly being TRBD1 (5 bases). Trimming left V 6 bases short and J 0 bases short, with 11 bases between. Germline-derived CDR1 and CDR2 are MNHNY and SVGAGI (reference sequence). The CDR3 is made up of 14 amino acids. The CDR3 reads CASSLGQLNTEAFF. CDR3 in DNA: TGTGCCAGCAGCTTGGGGCAGCTGAACACTGAAGCTTTCTTT.

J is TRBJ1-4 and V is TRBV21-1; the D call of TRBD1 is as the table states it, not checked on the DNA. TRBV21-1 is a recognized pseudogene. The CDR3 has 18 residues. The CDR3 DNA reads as TGTGCCAGCAGCAAAAGGGGCGGACAGGGGATTTTAGAGGAAAAACTGTTTTTT. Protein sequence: CASSKRGGQGILEEKLFF.